Given below is one T cell receptor (beta chain) in context. This may arise from a read error, as a much more abundant clone is one base away. The germline gives CDR1 KGHSH, CDR2 LQKENI. CDR3 size: 19 residues. With V trimmed by 2 bases and J by 4 bases, 20 bases remained unmatched. The data originate from a study of human T cells and chemical hapten exposure. At the level of the study: The scalp of each patient received a weekly diphenylcyclopropenone dose for the full roughly 22-week study.

Time point in this sample: patch test 1, 2 weeks after DPC sensitization. As to treatment: therapeutic diphenylcyclopropenone sensitization with weekly scalp DPC. Using its own MiXCR run on the RACE reads, TCRdb lists one record per CDR3 protein. The sample carries roughly 200,000 distinct CDR3 sequences, 20% to 25% recorded once. The receptor comes from a woman between 50 and 59 years old with alopecia areata. Some clones in this sample may be carry-over from other donors' samples. V and J are TRBV18 and TRBJ2-7, with 7 bases identical to TRBD1. This sample comprised whole blood, obtained in connection with sensitization to the hapten diphenylcyclopropenone (DPC). The CDR3 nucleotides read TGTGCCAGCTCACCAAGCGGTGGGATGAGTCAGGGGGTTCCGTACGAGCAGTACTTC. Translating it yields CASSPSGGMSQGVPYEQYF. Variable domain in full (rest from reference TRBV18 and TRBJ2-7): NAGVMQNPRHLVRRRGQEARLRCSPMKGHSHVYWYRQLPEEGLKFMVYLQKENIIDESGMPKERFSAEFPKEGPSILRIQQVVRGDSAAYFCASSPSGGMSQGVPYEQYFGPGTRLTVT.